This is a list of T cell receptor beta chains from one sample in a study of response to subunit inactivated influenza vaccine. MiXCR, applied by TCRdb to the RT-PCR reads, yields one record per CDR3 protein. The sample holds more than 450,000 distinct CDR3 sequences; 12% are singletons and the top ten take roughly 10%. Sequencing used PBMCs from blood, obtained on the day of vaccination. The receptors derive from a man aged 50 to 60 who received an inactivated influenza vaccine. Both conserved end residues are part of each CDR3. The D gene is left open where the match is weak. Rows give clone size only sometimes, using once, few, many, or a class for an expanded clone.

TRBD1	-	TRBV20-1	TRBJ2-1	CSAGTGAYNEQFF	TGCAGTGCTGGGACAGGGGCTTACAATGAGCAGTTCTTC
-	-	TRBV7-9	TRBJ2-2	CASSNTGLGLFF	TGTGCCAGCAGCAACACTGGACTCGGGCTGTTTTTT
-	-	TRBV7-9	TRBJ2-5	CASSQGHRGWTQYF	TGTGCCAGCAGCCAAGGACACCGCGGGTGGACCCAGTACTTC
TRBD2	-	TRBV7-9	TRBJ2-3	CASSLGLAGEKDTQYF	TGTGCCAGCAGCCTTGGGCTAGCGGGAGAGAAAGATACGCAGTATTTT
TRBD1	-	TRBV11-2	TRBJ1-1	CASSLDWDRPKAFF	TGTGCCAGCAGCTTGGACTGGGACAGGCCTAAAGCTTTCTTT
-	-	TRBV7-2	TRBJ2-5	CASSLVGLDLETQYF	TGTGCCAGCAGCTTAGTGGGTCTAGACCTAGAGACCCAGTACTTC
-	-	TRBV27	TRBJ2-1	CASSSQGFGSYNEQFF	TGTGCCAGCAGTTCACAGGGATTCGGGTCCTACAATGAGCAGTTCTTC
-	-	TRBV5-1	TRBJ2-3	CASDRGFSTDTQYF	TGCGCCAGCGACCGGGGGTTTAGCACAGATACGCAGTATTTT
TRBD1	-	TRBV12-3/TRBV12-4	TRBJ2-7	CASSRQGTGEQYF	TGTGCCAGCAGTCGACAGGGGACGGGCGAGCAGTACTTC
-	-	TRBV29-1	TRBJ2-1	CSVGARLVEDEQFF	TGCAGCGTTGGGGCCAGACTAGTAGAGGATGAGCAGTTCTTC
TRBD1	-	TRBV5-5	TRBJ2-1	CASSLVGQGREQFF	TGTGCCAGCAGCTTGGTGGGACAGGGGAGGGAGCAGTTCTTC
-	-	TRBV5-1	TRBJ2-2	CASSLLEGELFF	TGCGCCAGCAGCTTGCTAGAGGGGGAGCTGTTTTTT
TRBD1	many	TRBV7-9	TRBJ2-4	CASSTEDRANIQYF	TGTGCCAGCAGCACCGAGGACAGGGCAAACATTCAGTACTTC
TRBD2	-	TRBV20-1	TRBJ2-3	CSARDLGGGSTDTQYF	TGCAGTGCTAGAGATCTAGGCGGGGGGTCCACAGATACGCAGTATTTT
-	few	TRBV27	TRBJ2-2	CASTPRSGENTGELFF	TGTGCCAGCACCCCCCGGTCGGGGGAGAACACCGGGGAGCTGTTTTTT
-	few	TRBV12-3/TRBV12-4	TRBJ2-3	CASRVRSTDTQYF	TGTGCCAGCAGGGTGAGAAGCACAGATACGCAGTATTTT
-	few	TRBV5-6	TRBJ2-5	CASSFNQGQETQYF	TGTGCCAGCAGCTTCAATCAGGGGCAAGAGACCCAGTACTTC
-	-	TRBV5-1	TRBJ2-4	CASSFNVGTLAKNIQYF	TGCGCCAGCAGCTTTAACGTCGGGACCTTAGCCAAAAACATTCAGTACTTC
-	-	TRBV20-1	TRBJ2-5	CSARFGRPQETQYF	TGCAGTGCTAGGTTCGGCCGACCCCAAGAGACCCAGTACTTC
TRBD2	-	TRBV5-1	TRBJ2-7	CASSLLREGSYEQYF	TGCGCCAGCAGCTTGCTCCGGGAGGGCTCCTACGAGCAGTACTTC
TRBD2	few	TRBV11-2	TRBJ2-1	CASSRTGTSYNEQFF	TGTGCCAGCAGCCGTACCGGGACTAGCTACAATGAGCAGTTCTTC
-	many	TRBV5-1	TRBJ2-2	CASSWAGAGSTGELFF	TGCGCCAGCAGCTGGGCGGGGGCCGGCAGCACCGGGGAGCTGTTTTTT
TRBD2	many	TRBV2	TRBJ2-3	CARDGTSGYTDTQYF	TGTGCCAGAGATGGGACTAGCGGATACACAGATACGCAGTATTTT
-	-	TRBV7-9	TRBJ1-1	CASSLGSMNTEAFF	TGTGCCAGCAGCTTAGGAAGCATGAACACTGAAGCTTTCTTT
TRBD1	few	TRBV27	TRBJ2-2	CASSLRGQGTGELFF	TGTGCCAGCAGTTTAAGGGGGCAGGGCACCGGGGAGCTGTTTTTT
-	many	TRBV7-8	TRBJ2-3	CASSLWGTDTQYF	TGTGCCAGCAGCTTATGGGGCACAGATACGCAGTATTTT
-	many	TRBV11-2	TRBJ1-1	CASSLVFGSAPTKAFF	TGTGCCAGCAGCTTAGTGTTTGGATCCGCACCTACGAAAGCTTTCTTT
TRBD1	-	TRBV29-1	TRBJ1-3	CSVLTGSSGNTIYF	TGCAGCGTCTTGACAGGGTCCTCTGGAAACACCATATATTTT
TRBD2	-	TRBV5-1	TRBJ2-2	CASSGPTSGGRNTGELFF	TGCGCCAGCTCCGGTCCGACTAGCGGGGGCCGGAACACCGGGGAGCTGTTTTTT
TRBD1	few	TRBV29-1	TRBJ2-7	CSVRTGSAYEQYF	TGCAGCGTCCGGACAGGCTCAGCCTACGAGCAGTACTTC
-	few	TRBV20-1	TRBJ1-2	CSATEPTKTGYTF	TGCAGTGCTACCGAACCCACTAAAACGGGCTACACCTTC
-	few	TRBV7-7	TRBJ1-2	CASSLRARTYGYTF	TGTGCTAGCAGCTTAAGGGCTCGAACCTATGGCTACACCTTC
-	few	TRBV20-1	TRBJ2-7	CSAGAREQYF	TGCAGTGCTGGTGCTCGGGAGCAGTACTTC
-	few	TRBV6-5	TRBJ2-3	CASSFSGIPTDTQYF	TGTGCCAGCAGTTTTAGTGGGATCCCCACAGATACGCAGTATTTT
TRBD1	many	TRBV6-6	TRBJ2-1	CASSYPKTFSLDRGQPRWDEQFF	TGTGCCAGCAGTTACCCAAAGACTTTTAGCTTGGACAGGGGGCAACCCCGTTGGGATGAGCAGTTCTTC
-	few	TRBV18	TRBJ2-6	CASSPGISGANVLTF	TGTGCCAGCTCACCGGGGATCTCTGGGGCCAACGTCCTGACTTTC
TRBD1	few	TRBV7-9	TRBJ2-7	CASSAARQGARNYEQYF	TGTGCCAGCAGCGCCGCGCGACAGGGGGCAAGGAACTACGAGCAGTACTTC
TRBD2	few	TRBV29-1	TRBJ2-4	CSVFSGRADKNIQYF	TGCAGCGTTTTTAGCGGGAGGGCCGACAAAAACATTCAGTACTTC
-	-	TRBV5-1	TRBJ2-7	CASSLVSGVNYEQYF	TGCGCCAGCAGCTTGGTGTCAGGGGTAAACTACGAGCAGTACTTC
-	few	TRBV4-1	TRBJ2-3	CASSQDRQEAYTDTQYF	TGCGCCAGCAGCCAAGATCGACAAGAGGCCTACACAGATACGCAGTATTTT
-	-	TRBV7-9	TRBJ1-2	CASSPKESSNYGYTF	TGTGCCAGCAGCCCCAAAGAGTCCTCTAACTATGGCTACACCTTC
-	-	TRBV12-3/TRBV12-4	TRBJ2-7	CASSSLNEQYF	TGTGCCAGCAGTTCCCTGAACGAGCAGTACTTC
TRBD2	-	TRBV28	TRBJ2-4	CATGSGTGDIQYF	TGTGCCACCGGAAGCGGGACTGGGGACATTCAGTACTTC
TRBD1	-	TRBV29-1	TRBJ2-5	CSVGGDRGTFETQYF	TGCAGCGTTGGAGGCGACAGGGGAACTTTCGAGACCCAGTACTTC
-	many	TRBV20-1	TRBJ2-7	CSAHGDAYEQYF	TGCAGTGCTCATGGGGATGCTTACGAGCAGTACTTC